This T cell receptor beta chain is drawn from a study of shared clonotypes between healthy human individuals. At the level of the study: Per-donor plates numbered three CD4 naive, three CD4 memory, two CD8 naive and one CD8 memory.

Germline V lookup: CDR1 MNHEY, CDR2 SVGAGI. Trimming took 8 bases from V and 0 from J, leaving 14 bases between them. This CDR3 has 14 residues. Naive-designated CD8 cells lacked CD45RO, were positively enriched for CCR7, and omitted terminally differentiated effector memory CD45RA+ cells. Free of recent acute infections or vaccinations, the donors were healthy HIV-negative adults. Study-level points and caveats: Across subsets, estimated richness was generally greater for naive than for memory populations.

Note on this clone: Its antigen is currently unknown.

TCRdb's copy holds only in-frame clones and misses some; the assay was immunoSEQ multiplex PCR. The table shows millions of clones, with roughly 95% occurring only once. Sample: naive CD8+ T cells sorted from blood. This receptor was obtained from a man aged 18 to 35 in good health. The chain is built from TRBV6-5 and TRBJ2-7, with D tentatively TRBD1 (6 bases). As DNA, the CDR3 is TGTGCCAGCGGATTCAGGGGAAACTCCTACGAGCAGTACTTC. As protein: CASGFRGNSYEQYF.